The rows below give T cell receptor beta chains drawn from one sample of a study of pediatric ulcerative colitis. TCRdb keeps only in-frame clones here, not all; method: immunoSEQ multiplex PCR. The table has around 65,000 clones, 77% seen once; the top ten hold around 5%. The sequenced sample consisted of blood. The origin of the receptors is a boy under 18 with moderate ulcerative colitis. The CDR3 runs from the conserved cysteine through the conserved F or W. The order of the fields is D gene, V gene, clone size, J gene, CDR3 protein, CDR3 DNA. A D gene is named only where the DNA matches it firmly. Rows may omit the clone size; those that give it use once, few, many or a size class.

d_gene: .
v_gene: TRBV27
abundance: once
j_gene: TRBJ1-2
CDR3aa: CASSLPGRGYTF
CDR3nt: TGTGCCAGCAGTTTGCCGGGCCGTGGCTACACCTTC

d_gene: .
v_gene: TRBV11-3
abundance: .
j_gene: TRBJ1-1
CDR3aa: CASSLGGGHSNTEAFF
CDR3nt: TGTGCCAGCAGCTTAGGGGGCGGACACTCGAACACTGAAGCTTTCTTT

d_gene: TRBD2
v_gene: TRBV6-5
abundance: few
j_gene: TRBJ2-1
CDR3aa: CASSLAGGYNEQFF
CDR3nt: TGTGCCAGCAGCCTAGCGGGAGGGTACAATGAGCAGTTCTTC

d_gene: .
v_gene: TRBV4-1
abundance: once
j_gene: TRBJ1-1
CDR3aa: CASSPGGTEAFF
CDR3nt: TGCGCCAGCAGCCCCGGGGGCACTGAAGCTTTCTTT

d_gene: .
v_gene: TRBV6-1
abundance: few
j_gene: TRBJ2-1
CDR3aa: CASSSGLGNEQFF
CDR3nt: TGTGCCAGCAGTTCTGGACTTGGCAATGAGCAGTTCTTC

d_gene: TRBD1
v_gene: TRBV7-8
abundance: few
j_gene: TRBJ1-2
CDR3aa: CASTDDRGLGYTF
CDR3nt: TGTGCCAGCACCGACGACAGGGGGCTTGGCTACACCTTC

d_gene: .
v_gene: TRBV14
abundance: .
j_gene: TRBJ2-7
CDR3aa: CASSQVLASEQYF
CDR3nt: TGTGCCAGCAGCCAAGTACTAGCTTCCGAGCAGTACTTC

d_gene: TRBD2
v_gene: TRBV18
abundance: .
j_gene: TRBJ2-1
CDR3aa: CASSSLAGEYNEQFF
CDR3nt: TGTGCCAGCTCATCACTAGCGGGGGAGTACAATGAGCAGTTCTTC

d_gene: .
v_gene: TRBV7-9
abundance: .
j_gene: TRBJ2-3
CDR3aa: CASSYSGSLTDTQYF
CDR3nt: TGTGCCAGCAGCTATTCCGGGTCACTAACAGATACGCAGTATTTT

d_gene: TRBD1
v_gene: TRBV5-1
abundance: .
j_gene: TRBJ1-1
CDR3aa: CASSFGPGGARTEAFF
CDR3nt: TGCGCCAGCAGCTTTGGACCAGGGGGGGCGAGAACTGAAGCTTTCTTT

d_gene: TRBD1
v_gene: TRBV28
abundance: few
j_gene: TRBJ1-1
CDR3aa: CASSLRGRVVEAFF
CDR3nt: TGTGCCAGCAGTCTCAGGGGGCGCGTTGTTGAAGCTTTCTTT

d_gene: .
v_gene: TRBV25-1
abundance: once
j_gene: TRBJ2-3
CDR3aa: CASNPDYQKDTQYF
CDR3nt: TGTGCCAGCAACCCGGACTACCAGAAAGATACGCAGTATTTT

d_gene: .
v_gene: TRBV5-1
abundance: .
j_gene: TRBJ2-7
CDR3aa: CASSHREFHEQYF
CDR3nt: TGCGCCAGCAGCCACAGGGAGTTCCACGAGCAGTACTTC

d_gene: .
v_gene: TRBV2
abundance: .
j_gene: TRBJ2-1
CDR3aa: CASIVPVDYNEQFF
CDR3nt: TGTGCCAGCATTGTACCAGTTGACTACAATGAGCAGTTCTTC

d_gene: TRBD1
v_gene: TRBV9
abundance: .
j_gene: TRBJ2-1
CDR3aa: CASTEGATSYNEQFF
CDR3nt: TGTGCCAGCACCGAGGGGGCCACCTCCTACAATGAGCAGTTCTTC

d_gene: .
v_gene: TRBV6-6
abundance: .
j_gene: TRBJ2-7
CDR3aa: CASSRQALHEQYF
CDR3nt: TGTGCCAGCAGCCGACAGGCACTTCACGAGCAGTACTTC

d_gene: .
v_gene: TRBV6-1
abundance: .
j_gene: TRBJ2-7
CDR3aa: CASSDGIRDEQYF
CDR3nt: TGTGCCAGCAGTGACGGAATCCGGGACGAGCAGTACTTC

d_gene: TRBD1
v_gene: TRBV5-1
abundance: once
j_gene: TRBJ2-7
CDR3aa: CASSWTGMSYEQYF
CDR3nt: TGCGCCAGCAGCTGGACAGGGATGTCCTACGAGCAGTACTTC

d_gene: .
v_gene: TRBV11-2
abundance: .
j_gene: TRBJ2-7
CDR3aa: CASSRDLQSSYEQYF
CDR3nt: TGTGCCAGCAGCCGGGACCTGCAAAGCTCCTACGAGCAGTACTTC

d_gene: .
v_gene: TRBV29-1
abundance: .
j_gene: TRBJ2-2
CDR3aa: CSVRQAPNTGELFF
CDR3nt: TGCAGCGTTCGGCAGGCTCCGAACACCGGGGAGCTGTTTTTT

d_gene: TRBD1
v_gene: TRBV18
abundance: .
j_gene: TRBJ1-5
CDR3aa: CASSPTGGSNQPQHF
CDR3nt: TGTGCCAGCTCACCCACAGGGGGAAGCAATCAGCCCCAGCATTTT

d_gene: .
v_gene: TRBV11-2
abundance: .
j_gene: TRBJ2-7
CDR3aa: CASSLDVYEQYF
CDR3nt: TGTGCCAGCAGCTTGGACGTCTACGAGCAGTACTTC

d_gene: .
v_gene: TRBV7-9
abundance: .
j_gene: TRBJ1-1
CDR3aa: CASSYTGREAFF
CDR3nt: TGTGCCAGCAGCTATACGGGACGGGAAGCTTTCTTT

d_gene: TRBD2
v_gene: TRBV2
abundance: few
j_gene: TRBJ2-7
CDR3aa: CASSMRTSGGARSEQYF
CDR3nt: TGTGCCAGCAGTATGAGGACTAGCGGGGGGGCTCGGAGCGAGCAGTACTTC

d_gene: .
v_gene: TRBV28
abundance: .
j_gene: TRBJ2-7
CDR3aa: CASGWGTGGPSYEQYF
CDR3nt: TGTGCCAGCGGGTGGGGTACGGGGGGCCCCTCCTACGAGCAGTACTTC

d_gene: TRBD1
v_gene: TRBV5-1
abundance: few
j_gene: TRBJ1-4
CDR3aa: CASSVTGDTNEKLFF
CDR3nt: TGCGCCAGCAGCGTTACAGGGGATACTAATGAAAAACTGTTTTTT

d_gene: .
v_gene: TRBV5-1
abundance: .
j_gene: TRBJ2-3
CDR3aa: CASSQNSDSSTDTQYF
CDR3nt: TGCGCCAGCAGCCAGAACTCGGATTCGAGCACAGATACGCAGTATTTT

d_gene: .
v_gene: TRBV18
abundance: few
j_gene: TRBJ1-1
CDR3aa: CASSPLTRNTEAFF
CDR3nt: TGTGCCAGCTCACCCTTGACCCGAAACACTGAAGCTTTCTTT

d_gene: TRBD1
v_gene: TRBV7-7
abundance: .
j_gene: TRBJ2-1
CDR3aa: CASSGGQGAYNEQFF
CDR3nt: TGTGCCAGCAGCGGTGGACAGGGGGCCTACAATGAGCAGTTCTTC

d_gene: .
v_gene: TRBV11-2
abundance: .
j_gene: TRBJ1-3
CDR3aa: CASSLRDPGNTIYF
CDR3nt: TGTGCCAGCAGCTTAAGGGACCCTGGAAACACCATATATTTT